This T cell receptor beta chain was captured in a study of cytomegalovirus exposure and HLA in healthy donors (dated by TCRdb to the late 2010s). Background on the whole study: An earlier analysis of several hundred of the donors reported 276 Gb of sequence data and 95 million to 140 million unique TCR beta sequences obtained from approximately 180 million T cells. A separate validation cohort of roughly 120 different subjects was used in addition to the approximately 700-subject first cohort. The T cell repertoires of around 730 subjects were profiled by immunosequencing and related to cytomegalovirus serostatus. Of the roughly 400 genotyped donors, less than 90% were placed in the genetic ancestry cluster associated with self-reported Caucasian donors. Genome-wide SNP genotypes for about 60% of the 666 donors were used in a later genetic analysis, which treated that subset as a discovery cohort. HLA typing covered class I and class II loci at four-digit resolution. High-throughput TCR immunosequencing, statistical association of individual TCRs with disease status, and machine learning were combined to predict cytomegalovirus infection status. About 330 gigabases of sequencing data and approximately 92 million unique TCR sequences made up an early release that covered 500 to 650 HLA-typed donors. Roughly 5 DR-DQ haplotypes were handled as single units for association and clustering, since linkage in the cohort was strong. Typing coverage differed by locus: A, B, C, DRB1 and DQB1 were typed in roughly 620-630 donors, DQA1 in about 500, DPA1 in roughly 590, and DPB1 in approximately 450. Among about 410 genotyped donors of the cohort, an average of approximately 240,000 unique TCR beta nucleotide sequences was sequenced per donor, of which about 20% were non-productive. The study aimed to test whether cataloging public T cell receptors could reveal signatures of past pathogen exposure. Alongside the repertoire data, information on donor age, sex, ethnicity and CMV serostatus was compiled. In the later analysis, no new phenotypic data were used to find candidate immune exposures; instead, reliance was placed on TCR beta sequences and their occurrence across donors. All discovery cohort repertoires had been generated using a single sequencing platform. A later analysis re-analyzed previously published TCR beta repertoires from hundreds of donors and added high-resolution HLA genotyping to study TCR occurrence patterns. To decide whether each TCR beta V gene segment behaved as functional or pseudogenic, an earlier analysis of fewer than 750 of the donors relied on high-throughput TCR beta sequencing.

Here V drops 4 bases and J drops 1 base, and the junction holds 4 bases not matched to any gene. From cysteine to phenylalanine, the CDR3 is 15 amino acids long. Just the 45-base CDR3 DNA is kept, in frame starting at base 1. In the germline V gene (reference sequence), CDR1 corresponds to SGHKS and CDR2 to YYEKEE. This clone has a single count. Its target antigen remains unknown. No clone much larger than this one lies a single base away; base qualities are absent. What the work shows at the level of the full study, not this receptor alone: Because some donors lacked HLA typing at each locus, the association tests relied only on the typed subset. A later analysis reported that several top co-occurrence clusters appeared linked to parvovirus B19, influenza, CMV and Epstein-Barr virus. CMV serostatus was the only immune exposure information available for the cohort. This cohort had only TCR beta chains sequenced, and the lack of alpha or paired-chain data limited which features could be detected. In vitro tests confirmed that a few of the cytomegalovirus-associated TCR beta chains recognize cytomegalovirus antigens. According to the authors, the approach could potentially be generalized to other disease states and immunological phenotypes. A further reported finding was that TCR beta sequences accurately predicted the HLA-A and HLA-B alleles for most subjects in the first cohort. In a later analysis, some 17,000 TCR beta sequences were associated with specific HLA alleles at a false discovery rate of 0.05. Linkage disequilibrium might explain the correlated functional status among segregating V segments, but an unknown experimental factor could not be excluded. A later genetic analysis associated a missense DCLRE1C variant with V-gene and J-gene trimming of TCR beta chains, and an independent cohort replicated the association. The presence/absence analyses assumed that sequencing depth was roughly uniform across donors, and that assumption may not be true. About 17 rarely observed V segments, including chromosome 9 orphons, were excluded from the earlier analysis of several hundred of the donors because counts were too low. A total of fewer than 200 TCR beta chains were listed by the study as associated with cytomegalovirus. In both the original and validation cohorts, the classifier was reported to diagnose cytomegalovirus status with high specificity and sensitivity. Broadly in line with IMGT annotations, most TCR beta V segments showed up in productive rearrangements about 87% or about 30% of the time in an earlier analysis of 450 to 600 of the donors. The sequencing pipeline was judged likely to have produced a cluster of highly shared sequence variants as a technical artifact. In a later analysis, HLA-associated TCR beta chains were found to be more clonally expanded and to have lower generation probabilities than equally common non-associated chains. Because the 87-base-pair reads could not distinguish some IMGT-functional V segments, including TRBV6-2 and TRBV6-3, those segments were excluded. Compared with the roughly 710-donor mean, donors in an Asian-associated ancestry cluster had fewer N-insertions in productive TCRs, according to a later genetic analysis. Most CMV-associated TCR beta chains appeared to be HLA-restricted in a later analysis, and the HLA associations seemed to be driven largely by CMV exposure. In a later analysis, the rate of TCR association differed among HLA loci, with DRB1 alleles having the most associated TCRs and HLA-C alleles having the fewest. Most TCR sequences were observed very rarely across donors, whereas some public TCRs were present in many individuals. Assigning TCR associations to individual alleles was difficult when HLA alleles, especially DR and DQ, strongly co-occurred.

In total, about 650 healthy bone marrow donors made up the cohort. All cohort members were sampled while nominally healthy, although unrecorded immune exposures were likely present. The donor tested CMV seronegative and was one of the 352 seronegative cohort members. Every donor gave a peripheral blood sample, and the peripheral blood mononuclear cells from that sample were used for TCR beta sequencing. Genomic DNA extraction from the blood cell samples was performed with the Qiagen DNeasy Blood Extraction Kit. The library was built by means of the immunoSEQ multiplex PCR assay. A mixture of 60 forward primers for TCR Vbeta segments and 13 reverse primers for TCR Jbeta segments was used in the multiplex PCR. Amplification of the CDR3 region of rearranged TCR beta genes was performed with a multiplex PCR assay on genomic DNA. On the Illumina HiSeq System, the amplified TCR beta libraries were sequenced as 87-base-pair reads. The original pipeline was this. A later analysis tallied tens of millions of unique TCR beta chains across the approximately 670 repertoires, and around 9.9 million of those chains were shared by two or more donors. Raw reads were error-corrected and collapsed into unique sequences by a nearest-neighbor algorithm in which closely related sequences were merged to remove PCR and sequencing errors. To assign V, D and J gene segments, CDR3 sequences were aligned to IMGT reference sequences. Each retained sequence needed at least a six-nucleotide match to both a V gene segment and a J gene segment. A rearrangement was called productive if the CDR3 had no stop codons and remained in frame with V and J, and every other rearrangement was called non-productive. CDR3 was defined according to IMGT convention as the region running from the second conserved V-encoded cysteine to the conserved J-encoded phenylalanine. In an earlier analysis of around 540 of the donors, sequences lacking an unambiguous match to a single V gene segment were excluded. An earlier analysis of several hundred of the donors called V segments functional above 56.7% productive rearrangements and segregating when the between-donor standard deviation exceeded 5%. To diagnose cytomegalovirus status from the catalog of TCR beta chain sequences, a statistical classification framework was built. In a later analysis, V and J genes were assigned by comparing TCR nucleotide sequences against IMGT/GENE-DB human TR gene sequences. In a later analysis, CDR3 sequences and most-parsimonious VDJ recombination scenarios were assigned using the TCRdist pipeline. A later analysis defined each TCR beta chain by its CDR3 amino acid sequence plus V-gene family, and excluded reads lacking a unique V-gene family. As a way to deal with suspected cross-contamination and a sequencing artifact, a later analysis dropped over 550 nucleotide sequences that were highly shared and had low generation probability. In a later analysis, a clonal expansion index for each public chain was calculated from normalized within-repertoire ranks of inferred template counts. In a later analysis, generation probabilities were computed using a VDJ recombination model fitted to out-of-frame rearrangements, and the results were checked against IGoR. Hypergeometric tests were used in a later analysis to score TCR-TCR, TCR-HLA and TCR-CMV co-occurrence, with a repertoire-size bias correction applied to the TCR pairs. False discovery rates were estimated in a later analysis by permuting HLA or CMV assignments 20 times. A later analysis grouped co-occurring TCRs with DBSCAN, adding TCRdist sequence similarity when clustering within HLA-allele-positive subsets. Co-occurrence clustering excluded repertoires with fewer than 30,000 or more than 120,000 public chains, plus five with anomalous nucleotide sharing. Sourced from immuneACCESS, this table was stored by TCRdb with only in-frame sequences that have V and J called. A share of the clones is absent; for the studies checked, an unresolved V gene accounts for under half, and the remainder has no known explanation. Clone size and V and J calls were adopted from that table, with D and trimming inferred from the DNA. The sample table shows 150,000 to 200,000 clones, and roughly four fifths are seen once. The ten most abundant clones make up 1.5% to 2% of the sample.

The sequenced material came from PBMCs. The clonotype was recovered from a man younger than 35 in good health and CMV-seronegative. The chain couples TRBV5-5 to TRBJ2-2, with 7 bases matching TRBD1. In nucleotide form, the sequence is TGTGCCAGCAGCCTGGGACAGCTGAACACCGGGGAGCTGTTTTTT. Translated, this gives CASSLGQLNTGELFF. With the portions outside the CDR3 filled from the reference TRBV5-5 and TRBJ2-2 genes, the complete variable region becomes DAGVTQSPTHLIKTRGQQVTLRCSPISGHKSVSWYQQVLGQGPQFIFQYYEKEERGRGNFPDRFSARQFPNYSSELNVNALLLGDSALYLCASSLGQLNTGELFFGEGSRLTVL.